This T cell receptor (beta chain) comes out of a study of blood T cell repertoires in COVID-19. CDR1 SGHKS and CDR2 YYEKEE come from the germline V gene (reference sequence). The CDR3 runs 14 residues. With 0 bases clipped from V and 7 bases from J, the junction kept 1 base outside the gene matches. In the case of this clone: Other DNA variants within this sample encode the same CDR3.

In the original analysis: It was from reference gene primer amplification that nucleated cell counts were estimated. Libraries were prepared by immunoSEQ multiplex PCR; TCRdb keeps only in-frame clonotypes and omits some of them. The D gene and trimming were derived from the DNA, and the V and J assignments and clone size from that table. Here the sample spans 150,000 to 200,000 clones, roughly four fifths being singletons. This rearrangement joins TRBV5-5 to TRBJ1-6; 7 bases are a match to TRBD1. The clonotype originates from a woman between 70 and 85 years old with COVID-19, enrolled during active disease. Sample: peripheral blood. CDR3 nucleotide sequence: TGTGCCAGCAGCTTGGACAGGGGAAATTCACCCCTCCACTTT. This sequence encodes CASSLDRGNSPLHF.